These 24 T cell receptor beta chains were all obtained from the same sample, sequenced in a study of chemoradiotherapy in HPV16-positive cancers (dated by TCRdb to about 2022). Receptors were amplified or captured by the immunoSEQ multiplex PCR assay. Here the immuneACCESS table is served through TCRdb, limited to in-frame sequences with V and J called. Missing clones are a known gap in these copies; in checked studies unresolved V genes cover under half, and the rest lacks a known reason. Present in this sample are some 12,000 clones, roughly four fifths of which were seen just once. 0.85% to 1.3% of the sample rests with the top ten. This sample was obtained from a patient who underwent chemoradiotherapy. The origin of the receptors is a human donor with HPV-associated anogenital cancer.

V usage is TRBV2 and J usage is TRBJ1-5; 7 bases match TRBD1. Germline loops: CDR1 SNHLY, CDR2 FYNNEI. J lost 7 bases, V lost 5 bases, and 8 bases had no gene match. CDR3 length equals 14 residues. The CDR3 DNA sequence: TGTGCCAGCAGTACAACAGGGGATTCGCAGCCCCAGCATTTT. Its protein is CASSTTGDSQPQHF.

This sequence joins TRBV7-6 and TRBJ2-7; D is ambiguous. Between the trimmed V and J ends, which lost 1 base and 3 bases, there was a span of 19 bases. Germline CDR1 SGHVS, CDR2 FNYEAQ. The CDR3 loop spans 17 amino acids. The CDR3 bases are TGTGCCAGCAGCTTAGGTGTGGTAGGGCAAAGAGGCTACGAGCAGTACTTC. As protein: CASSLGVVGQRGYEQYF.

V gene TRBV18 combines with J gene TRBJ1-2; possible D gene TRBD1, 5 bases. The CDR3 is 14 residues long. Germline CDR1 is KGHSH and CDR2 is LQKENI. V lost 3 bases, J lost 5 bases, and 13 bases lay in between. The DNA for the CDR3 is TGTGCCAGCTCACCGGGCCCGGGGCCTTATGGCTACACCTTC. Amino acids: CASSPGPGPYGYTF.

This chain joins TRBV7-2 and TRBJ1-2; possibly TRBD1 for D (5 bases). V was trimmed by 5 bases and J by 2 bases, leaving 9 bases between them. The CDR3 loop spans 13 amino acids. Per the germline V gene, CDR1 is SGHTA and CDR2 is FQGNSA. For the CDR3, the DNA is TGTGCCAGCAGCCCTGACAGAAACTATGGCTACACCTTC. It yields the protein CASSPDRNYGYTF. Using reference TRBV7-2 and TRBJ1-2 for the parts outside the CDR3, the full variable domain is GAGVSQSPSNKVTEKGKDVELRCDPISGHTALYWYRQSLGQGLEFLIYFQGNSAPDKSGLPSDRFSAERTGGSVSTLTIQRTQQEDSAVYLCASSPDRNYGYTFGSGTRLTVV.

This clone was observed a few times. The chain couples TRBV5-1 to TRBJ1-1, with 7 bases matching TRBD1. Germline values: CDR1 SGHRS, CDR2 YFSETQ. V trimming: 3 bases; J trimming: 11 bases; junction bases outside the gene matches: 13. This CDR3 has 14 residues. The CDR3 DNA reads TGCGCCAGCAGCTCGGGGGGGGAGACAGGGCGTGCTTTCTTT. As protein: CASSSGGETGRAFF.

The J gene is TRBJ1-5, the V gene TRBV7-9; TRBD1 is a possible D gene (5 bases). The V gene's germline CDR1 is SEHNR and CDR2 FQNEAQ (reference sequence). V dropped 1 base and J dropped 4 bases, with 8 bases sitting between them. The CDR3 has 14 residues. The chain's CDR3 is CASSLGEGNQPQHF. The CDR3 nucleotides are TGTGCCAGCAGCTTAGGTGAGGGGAATCAGCCCCAGCATTTT.

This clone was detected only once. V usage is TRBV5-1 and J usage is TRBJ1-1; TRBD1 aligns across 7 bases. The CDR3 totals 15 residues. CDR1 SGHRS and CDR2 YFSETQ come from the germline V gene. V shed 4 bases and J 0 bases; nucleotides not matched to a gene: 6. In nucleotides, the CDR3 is TGCGCCAGCAGCCCCCGACAGGGAATGAACACTGAAGCTTTCTTT. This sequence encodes CASSPRQGMNTEAFF.

CDR3 in DNA: TGTGCCAGCAGTCCGGGGAAGAACACTGAAGCTTTCTTT. Its translation: CASSPGKNTEAFF. The chain links TRBV28 to TRBJ1-1; no clear D gene. The V and J ends lost 5 bases and 1 base respectively, with 8 bases between them. Germline V gene lookup returns CDR1 MDHEN and CDR2 SYDVKM. The CDR3 consists of 13 residues.

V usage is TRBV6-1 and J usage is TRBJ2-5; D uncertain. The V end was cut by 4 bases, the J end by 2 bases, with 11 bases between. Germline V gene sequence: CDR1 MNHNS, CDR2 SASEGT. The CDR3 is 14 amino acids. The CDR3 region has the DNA TGTGCCAGCAGTGTGGGAACAGCTCAAGAGACCCAGTACTTC. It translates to CASSVGTAQETQYF.

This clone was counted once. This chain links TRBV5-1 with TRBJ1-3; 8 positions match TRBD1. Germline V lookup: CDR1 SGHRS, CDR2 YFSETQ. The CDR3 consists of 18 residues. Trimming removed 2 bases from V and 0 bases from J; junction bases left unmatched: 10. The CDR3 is CASSFDPGQVGSGNTIYF. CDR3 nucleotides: TGCGCCAGCAGCTTCGATCCGGGACAGGTGGGCTCTGGAAACACCATATATTTT.

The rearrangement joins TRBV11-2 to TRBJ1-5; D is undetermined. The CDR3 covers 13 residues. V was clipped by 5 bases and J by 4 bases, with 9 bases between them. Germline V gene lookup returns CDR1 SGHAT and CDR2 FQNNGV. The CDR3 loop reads CASSPDGNQPQHF. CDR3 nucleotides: TGTGCCAGCAGCCCGGACGGGAATCAGCCCCAGCATTTT.

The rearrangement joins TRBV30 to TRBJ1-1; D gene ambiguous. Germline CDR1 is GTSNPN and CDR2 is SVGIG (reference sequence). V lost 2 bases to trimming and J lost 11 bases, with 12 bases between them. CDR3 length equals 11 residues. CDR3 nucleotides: TGTGCCTGGAGTATCAATCTTGGGGCTTTCTTT. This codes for CAWSINLGAFF.

CDR3 sequence reads: CASRRGTNTGELFF. In nucleotides, the CDR3 is TGTGCCAGCAGACGGGGGACGAACACCGGGGAGCTGTTTTTT. V usage is TRBV6-5 and J usage is TRBJ2-2; D possibly corresponds to TRBD2 (6 bases). CDR1 and CDR2 from the germline V gene are MNHEY and SVGAGI. V shed 6 bases and J shed 0 bases, with 8 bases lying between them. The CDR3 loop spans 14 amino acids.

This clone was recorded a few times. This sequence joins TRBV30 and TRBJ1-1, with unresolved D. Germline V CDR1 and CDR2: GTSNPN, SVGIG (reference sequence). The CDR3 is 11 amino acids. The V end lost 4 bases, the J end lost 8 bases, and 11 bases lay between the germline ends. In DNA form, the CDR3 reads TGTGCCTGGATAAAAACGGGGGAAGCTTTCTTT. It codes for CAWIKTGEAFF.

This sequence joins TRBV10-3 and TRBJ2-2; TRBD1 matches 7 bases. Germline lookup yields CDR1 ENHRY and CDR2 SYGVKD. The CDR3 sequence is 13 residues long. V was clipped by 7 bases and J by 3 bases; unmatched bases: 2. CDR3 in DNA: TGTGCCATCAACAGGGGAGACACCGGGGAGCTGTTTTTT. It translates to CAINRGDTGELFF.

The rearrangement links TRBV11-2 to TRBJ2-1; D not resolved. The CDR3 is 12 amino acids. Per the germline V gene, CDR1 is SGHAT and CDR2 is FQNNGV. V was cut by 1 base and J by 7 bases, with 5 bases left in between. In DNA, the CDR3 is TGTGCCAGCAGCTTAGTTACAAATGAGCAGTTCTTC. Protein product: CASSLVTNEQFF. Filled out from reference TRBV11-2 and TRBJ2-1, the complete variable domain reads EAGVAQSPRYKIIEKRQSVAFWCNPISGHATLYWYQQILGQGPKLLIQFQNNGVVDDSQLPKDRFSAERLKGVDSTLKIQPAKLEDSAVYLCASSLVTNEQFFGPGTRLTVL.

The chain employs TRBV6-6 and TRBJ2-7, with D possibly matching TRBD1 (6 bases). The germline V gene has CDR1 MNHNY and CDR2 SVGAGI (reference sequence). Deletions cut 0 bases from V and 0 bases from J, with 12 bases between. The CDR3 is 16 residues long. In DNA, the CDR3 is TGTGCCAGCAGTTACTCTTACAGGGCGAACTCCTACGAGCAGTACTTC. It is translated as CASSYSYRANSYEQYF.

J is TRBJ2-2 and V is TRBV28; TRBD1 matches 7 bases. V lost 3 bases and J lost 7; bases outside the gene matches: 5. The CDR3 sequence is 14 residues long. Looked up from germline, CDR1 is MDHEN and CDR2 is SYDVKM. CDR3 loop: CASSFIQGVGELFF. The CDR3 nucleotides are TGTGCCAGCAGTTTCATCCAGGGGGTCGGGGAGCTGTTTTTT.

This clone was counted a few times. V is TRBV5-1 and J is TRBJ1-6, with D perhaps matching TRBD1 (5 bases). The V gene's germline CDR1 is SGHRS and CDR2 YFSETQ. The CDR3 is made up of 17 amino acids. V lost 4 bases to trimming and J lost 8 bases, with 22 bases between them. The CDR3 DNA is TGCGCCAGCAGCCCATACAGCAGGGTAAGGGGAGATTCACCCCTCCACTTT. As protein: CASSPYSRVRGDSPLHF.

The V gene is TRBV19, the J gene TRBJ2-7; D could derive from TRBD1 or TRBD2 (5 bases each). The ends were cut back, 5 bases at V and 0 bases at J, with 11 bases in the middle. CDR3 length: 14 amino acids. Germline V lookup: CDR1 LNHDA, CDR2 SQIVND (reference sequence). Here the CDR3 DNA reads TGTGCCAGTAGTCAGTGGGACGTCTCCTACGAGCAGTACTTC. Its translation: CASSQWDVSYEQYF.

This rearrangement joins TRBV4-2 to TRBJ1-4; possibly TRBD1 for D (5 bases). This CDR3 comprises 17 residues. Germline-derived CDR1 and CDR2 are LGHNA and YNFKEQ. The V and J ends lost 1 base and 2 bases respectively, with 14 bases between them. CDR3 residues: CASSQGAKSGTNEKLFF. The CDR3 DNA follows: TGTGCCAGCAGCCAAGGCGCGAAATCAGGGACTAATGAAAAACTGTTTTTT.

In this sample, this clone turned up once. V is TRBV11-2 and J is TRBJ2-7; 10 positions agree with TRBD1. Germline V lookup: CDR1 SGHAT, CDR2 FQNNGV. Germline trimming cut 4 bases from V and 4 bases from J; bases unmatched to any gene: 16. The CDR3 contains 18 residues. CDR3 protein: CASSSGQGFWRSGYEQYF. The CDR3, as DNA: TGTGCCAGCAGCTCGGGACAGGGGTTCTGGAGGTCCGGGTACGAGCAGTACTTC.

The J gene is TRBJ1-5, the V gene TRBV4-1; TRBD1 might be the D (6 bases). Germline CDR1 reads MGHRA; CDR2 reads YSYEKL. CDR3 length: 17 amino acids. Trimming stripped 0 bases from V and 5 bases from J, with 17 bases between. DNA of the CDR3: TGCGCCAGCAGCCAAGAAGGGGGGGTTCTTCCCCATCAGCCCCAGCATTTT. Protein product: CASSQEGGVLPHQPQHF.

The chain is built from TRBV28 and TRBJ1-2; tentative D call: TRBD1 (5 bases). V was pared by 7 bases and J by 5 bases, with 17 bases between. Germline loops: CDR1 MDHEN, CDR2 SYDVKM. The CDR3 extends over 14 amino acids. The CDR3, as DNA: TGTGCCAGCACTTTGAGTGGGGGAGGGTATGGCTACACCTTC. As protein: CASTLSGGGYGYTF.